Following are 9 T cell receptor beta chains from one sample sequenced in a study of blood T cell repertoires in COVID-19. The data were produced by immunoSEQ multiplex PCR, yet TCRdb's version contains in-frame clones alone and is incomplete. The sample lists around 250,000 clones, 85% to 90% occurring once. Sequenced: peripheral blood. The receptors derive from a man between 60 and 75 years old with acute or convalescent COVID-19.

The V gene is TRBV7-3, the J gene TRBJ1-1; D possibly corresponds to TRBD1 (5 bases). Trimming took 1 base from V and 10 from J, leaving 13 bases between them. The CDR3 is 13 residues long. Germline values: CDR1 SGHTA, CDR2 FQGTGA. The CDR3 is CASSLNRGEAAFF. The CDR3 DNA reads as TGTGCCAGCAGCTTAAATAGGGGTGAAGCAGCTTTCTTT. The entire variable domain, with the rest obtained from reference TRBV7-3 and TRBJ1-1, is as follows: GAGVSQTPSNKVTEKGKYVELRCDPISGHTALYWYRQSLGQGPEFLIYFQGTGAADDSGLPNDRFFAVRPEGSVSTLKIQRTERGDSAVYLCASSLNRGEAAFFGQGTRLTVV.

The CDR3 reads CASSASWADTQYF. The DNA of the CDR3 is TGTGCCAGCAGCGCCAGTTGGGCGGATACGCAGTATTTT. This chain joins TRBV9 and TRBJ2-3; D is unclear. This CDR3 region has 13 residues. Germline V gives CDR1 SGDLS, CDR2 YYNGEE. V gave up 3 bases and J gave up 6 bases, with 11 bases separating them.

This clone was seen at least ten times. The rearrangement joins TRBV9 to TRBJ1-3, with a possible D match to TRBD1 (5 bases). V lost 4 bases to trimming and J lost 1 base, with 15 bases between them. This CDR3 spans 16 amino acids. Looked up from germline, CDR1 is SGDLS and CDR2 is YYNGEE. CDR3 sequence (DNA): TGTGCCAGCAGCCCTAAGGGGTGGCTTTCTGGAAACACCATATATTTT. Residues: CASSPKGWLSGNTIYF. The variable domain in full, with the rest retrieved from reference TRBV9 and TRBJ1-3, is DSGVTQTPKHLITATGQRVTLRCSPRSGDLSVYWYQQSLDQGLQFLIQYYNGEERAKGNILERFSAQQFPDLHSELNLSSLELGDSALYFCASSPKGWLSGNTIYFGEGSWLTVV.

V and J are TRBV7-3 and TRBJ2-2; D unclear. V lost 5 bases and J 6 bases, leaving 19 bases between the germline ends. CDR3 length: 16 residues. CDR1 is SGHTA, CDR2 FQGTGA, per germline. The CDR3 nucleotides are TGTGCCAGCAGCGCTTATAGCCCCTTCCGCCCCGGGGAGCTGTTTTTT. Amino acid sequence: CASSAYSPFRPGELFF.

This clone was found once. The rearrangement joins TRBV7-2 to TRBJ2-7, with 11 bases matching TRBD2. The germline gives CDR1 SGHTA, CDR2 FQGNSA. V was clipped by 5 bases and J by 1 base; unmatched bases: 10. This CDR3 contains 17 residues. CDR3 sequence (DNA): TGTGCCAGCAGCAAAGGGACTAGCGGAGGTGCGTCCTACGAGCAGTACTTC. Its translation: CASSKGTSGGASYEQYF.

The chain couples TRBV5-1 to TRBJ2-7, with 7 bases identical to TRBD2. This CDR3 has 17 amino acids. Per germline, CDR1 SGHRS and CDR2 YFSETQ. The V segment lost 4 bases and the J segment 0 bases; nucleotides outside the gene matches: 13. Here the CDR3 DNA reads TGCGCCAGCAGCCCGGCGGGTGCTAGCGGACCCTCCTACGAGCAGTACTTC. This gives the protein CASSPAGASGPSYEQYF. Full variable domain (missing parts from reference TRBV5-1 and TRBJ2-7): KAGVTQTPRYLIKTRGQQVTLSCSPISGHRSVSWYQQTPGQGLQFLFEYFSETQRNKGNFPGRFSGRQFSNSRSEMNVSTLELGDSALYLCASSPAGASGPSYEQYFGPGTRLTVT.

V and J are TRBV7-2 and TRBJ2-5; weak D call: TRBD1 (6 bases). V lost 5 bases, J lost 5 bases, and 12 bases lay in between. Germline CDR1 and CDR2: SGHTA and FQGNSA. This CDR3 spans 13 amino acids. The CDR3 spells CASSINRVETQYF. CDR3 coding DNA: TGTGCCAGCAGCATTAACAGGGTGGAGACCCAGTACTTC.

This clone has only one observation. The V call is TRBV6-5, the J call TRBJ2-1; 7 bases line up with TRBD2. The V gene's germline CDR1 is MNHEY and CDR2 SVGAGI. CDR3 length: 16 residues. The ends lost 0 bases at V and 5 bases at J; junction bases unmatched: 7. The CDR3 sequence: CASSYSGGLVDNEQFF. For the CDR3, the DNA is TGTGCCAGCAGTTACTCGGGGGGGTTAGTGGACAATGAGCAGTTCTTC.

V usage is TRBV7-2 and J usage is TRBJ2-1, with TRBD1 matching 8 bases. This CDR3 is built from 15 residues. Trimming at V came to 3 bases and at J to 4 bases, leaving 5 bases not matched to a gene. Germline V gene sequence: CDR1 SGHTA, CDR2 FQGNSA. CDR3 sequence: CASSFGRGLYNEQFF. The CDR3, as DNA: TGTGCCAGCAGCTTTGGCAGGGGGCTTTACAATGAGCAGTTCTTC.